This TCR beta chain derives from a study of shared clonotypes between healthy human individuals. Authors' data handling: As immunoSEQ supplied junction-only sequences (without quality scores), filtering differed. Clones were sequenced by immunoSEQ multiplex PCR, and TCRdb holds only the in-frame ones, with some missing. V and J calls and clone size follow that table, whereas D and trimming were derived from the DNA. Here the sample spans around 2.1 million clones, roughly 95% being singletons. Findings and caveats of the study: Non-shared clonotypes were found to have lower generation probabilities than the clonotypes that were shared by all four of the sorted-subset donors. Estimated richness was generally greater in naive than memory subsets. Rarefaction revealed incomplete sorted-subset sequencing despite large depth.

To note about this clone: Its matching antigen is unknown.

Sequencing was carried out using naive CD4+ T cells sorted from blood. Specified subset: CD45RA+ positively selected. The receptor was isolated from a man aged 18-30 years in good health.

CDR3 nucleotides: TGTGCCAGTAGCGATCAGGGGGCGCCGGGTGAAAAACTGTTTTTT. Amino acids: CASSDQGAPGEKLFF. The chain employs TRBV19 and TRBJ1-4; 8 bases agree with TRBD1. CDR3 size: 15 residues. Germline V gene sequence: CDR1 LNHDA, CDR2 SQIVND (reference sequence). Germline trimming cut 6 bases from V and 7 bases from J; bases unmatched to any gene: 10.